This is a list of T cell receptor beta chains from one sample in a study of OX40 agonist ivuxolimab in advanced cancers. Method: immunoSEQ multiplex PCR; TCRdb's copy keeps in-frame clones and lacks some. The sample holds some 64,000 clones, approximately 83% seen once. This specimen consisted of CD4+ or CD8+ T cells sorted from blood, obtained in a trial of the OX40 agonist ivuxolimab. The receptors were sampled from an adult with an advanced solid tumor such as melanoma, head and neck, liver or kidney cancer. The CDR3 runs from the conserved cysteine through the conserved F or W. D genes are given only for firm matches. Not all rows give a size; the values are once, few, many and, for expanded clones, a class.

V gene: TRBV28; clone size: -; J gene: TRBJ2-1; CDR3 length: 13; D gene: -; CDR3 protein: CALPKGGGNEQFF; CDR3 DNA: TGTGCCCTCCCCAAGGGCGGTGGCAATGAGCAGTTCTTC
V gene: TRBV30; clone size: few; J gene: TRBJ1-1; CDR3 length: 16; D gene: -; CDR3 protein: CAWSSWGGQGNTEAFF; CDR3 DNA: TGTGCCTGGAGTTCCTGGGGGGGCCAGGGAAACACTGAAGCTTTCTTT
V gene: TRBV5-4; clone size: -; J gene: TRBJ1-1; CDR3 length: 13; D gene: -; CDR3 protein: CASNWWGATEAFF; CDR3 DNA: TGTGCCAGCAATTGGTGGGGGGCCACTGAAGCTTTCTTT
V gene: TRBV19; clone size: -; J gene: TRBJ1-4; CDR3 length: 16; D gene: -; CDR3 protein: CASSITLWRSNEKLFF; CDR3 DNA: TGTGCCAGTAGTATAACCCTTTGGCGGAGTAATGAAAAACTGTTTTTT
V gene: TRBV15; clone size: -; J gene: TRBJ1-5; CDR3 length: 16; D gene: -; CDR3 protein: CATSRDWGTVNQPQHF; CDR3 DNA: TGTGCCACCAGCAGGGACTGGGGGACGGTTAATCAGCCCCAGCATTTT
V gene: TRBV30; clone size: -; J gene: TRBJ2-3; CDR3 length: 14; D gene: TRBD1; CDR3 protein: CAWSSTGVGDTQYF; CDR3 DNA: TGTGCCTGGAGTAGCACAGGGGTGGGAGATACGCAGTATTTT
V gene: TRBV7-2; clone size: -; J gene: TRBJ2-1; CDR3 length: 16; D gene: -; CDR3 protein: CASSLGTAKNNNEQFF; CDR3 DNA: TGTGCCAGCAGCTTAGGGACAGCAAAAAATAACAATGAGCAGTTCTTC
V gene: TRBV5-6; clone size: -; J gene: TRBJ1-4; CDR3 length: 15; D gene: TRBD1; CDR3 protein: CASSGGTGLAEKLFF; CDR3 DNA: TGTGCCAGCAGCGGTGGGACAGGGTTGGCTGAAAAACTGTTTTTT
V gene: TRBV19; clone size: many; J gene: TRBJ2-1; CDR3 length: 12; D gene: -; CDR3 protein: CASSQSYNEQFF; CDR3 DNA: TGTGCCAGTAGCCAGTCCTACAATGAGCAGTTCTTC
V gene: TRBV15; clone size: -; J gene: TRBJ1-1; CDR3 length: 14; D gene: -; CDR3 protein: CATRPTPYDTEAFF; CDR3 DNA: TGTGCCACCCGACCTACTCCTTATGACACTGAAGCTTTCTTT
V gene: TRBV5-4; clone size: -; J gene: TRBJ2-5; CDR3 length: 17; D gene: TRBD2; CDR3 protein: CASSSMMGSGTQETQYF; CDR3 DNA: TGTGCCAGCAGCTCCATGATGGGTAGCGGGACCCAAGAGACCCAGTACTTC
V gene: TRBV7-2; clone size: -; J gene: TRBJ1-2; CDR3 length: 15; D gene: -; CDR3 protein: CASSLEGLEIYGYTF; CDR3 DNA: TGTGCCAGCAGCTTAGAGGGCCTTGAGATCTATGGCTACACCTTC
V gene: TRBV5-1; clone size: medium-sized; J gene: TRBJ1-1; CDR3 length: 16; D gene: TRBD1; CDR3 protein: CASSKGLGQGLDEAFF; CDR3 DNA: TGCGCCAGCAGTAAAGGGTTGGGACAGGGCCTGGATGAAGCTTTCTTT
V gene: TRBV15; clone size: -; J gene: TRBJ1-2; CDR3 length: 15; D gene: TRBD1; CDR3 protein: CATSRGTGGDAGYTF; CDR3 DNA: TGTGCCACCAGCAGAGGGACAGGGGGAGATGCTGGCTACACCTTC
V gene: TRBV19; clone size: -; J gene: TRBJ2-1; CDR3 length: 14; D gene: -; CDR3 protein: CASNPQATYNEQFF; CDR3 DNA: TGTGCCAGTAACCCACAGGCTACTTACAATGAGCAGTTCTTC